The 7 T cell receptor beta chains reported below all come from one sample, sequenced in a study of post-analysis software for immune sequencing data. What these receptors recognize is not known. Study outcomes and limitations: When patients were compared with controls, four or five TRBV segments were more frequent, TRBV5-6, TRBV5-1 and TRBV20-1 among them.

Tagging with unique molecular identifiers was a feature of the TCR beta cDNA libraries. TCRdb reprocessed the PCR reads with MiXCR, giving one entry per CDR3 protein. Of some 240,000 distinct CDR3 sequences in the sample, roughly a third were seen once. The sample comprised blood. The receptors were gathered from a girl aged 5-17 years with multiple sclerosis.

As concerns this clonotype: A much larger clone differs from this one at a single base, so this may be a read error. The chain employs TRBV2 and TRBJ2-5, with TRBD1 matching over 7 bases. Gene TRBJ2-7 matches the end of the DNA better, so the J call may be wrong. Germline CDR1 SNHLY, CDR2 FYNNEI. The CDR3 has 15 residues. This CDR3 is CTSSENQGQTYEQYF. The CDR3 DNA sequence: TGTACCAGCAGTGAAAATCAGGGACAGACCTACGAGCAGTACTTC.

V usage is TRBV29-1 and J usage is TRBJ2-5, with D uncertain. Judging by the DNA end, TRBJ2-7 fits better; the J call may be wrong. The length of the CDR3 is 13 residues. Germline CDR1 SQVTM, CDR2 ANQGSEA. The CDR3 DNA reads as TGCAGCGTTGAAGACCCCAGAAACTACGAGCAGTACTTC. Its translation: CSVEDPRNYEQYF.

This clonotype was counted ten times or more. The CDR3 spells CASSLSAKNIQYF. CDR3 bases: TGTGCCAGCAGTTTATCGGCTAAAAACATTCAGTACTTC. This chain joins TRBV28 and TRBJ2-4; the D is unclear. Trimming took off 1 base at V and 4 bases at J, with 5 bases between the two ends. The CDR3 extends over 13 amino acids. Germline CDR1 reads MDHEN; CDR2 reads SYDVKM. The variable domain in full, with the rest retrieved from reference TRBV28 and TRBJ2-4, is DVKVTQSSRYLVKRTGEKVFLECVQDMDHENMFWYRQDPGLGLRLIYFSYDVKMKEKGDIPEGYSVSREKKERFSLILESASTNQTSMYLCASSLSAKNIQYFGAGTRLSVL.

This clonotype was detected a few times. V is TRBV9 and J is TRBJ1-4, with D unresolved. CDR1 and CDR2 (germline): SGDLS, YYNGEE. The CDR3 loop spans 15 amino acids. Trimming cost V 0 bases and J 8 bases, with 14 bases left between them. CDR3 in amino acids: CASSVGARGEEKLFF. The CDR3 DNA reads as TGTGCCAGCAGCGTAGGAGCCCGGGGTGAAGAAAAACTGTTTTTT.

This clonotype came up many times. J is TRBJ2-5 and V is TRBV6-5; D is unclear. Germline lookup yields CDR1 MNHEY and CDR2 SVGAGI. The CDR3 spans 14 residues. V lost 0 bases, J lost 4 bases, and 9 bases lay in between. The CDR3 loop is CASSYSWVGETQYF. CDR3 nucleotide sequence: TGTGCCAGCAGTTACTCTTGGGTCGGAGAGACCCAGTACTTC.

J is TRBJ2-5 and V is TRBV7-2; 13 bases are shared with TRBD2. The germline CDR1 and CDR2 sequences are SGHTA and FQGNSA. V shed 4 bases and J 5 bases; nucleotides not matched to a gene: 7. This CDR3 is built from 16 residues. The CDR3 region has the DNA TGTGCCAGCAGCTCCGGGACTAGCGGGGTTGGGGAGACCCAGTACTTC. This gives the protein CASSSGTSGVGETQYF. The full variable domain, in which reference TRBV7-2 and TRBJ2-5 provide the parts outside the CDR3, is GAGVSQSPSNKVTEKGKDVELRCDPISGHTALYWYRQSLGQGLEFLIYFQGNSAPDKSGLPSDRFSAERTGGSVSTLTIQRTQQEDSAVYLCASSSGTSGVGETQYFGPGTRLLVL.

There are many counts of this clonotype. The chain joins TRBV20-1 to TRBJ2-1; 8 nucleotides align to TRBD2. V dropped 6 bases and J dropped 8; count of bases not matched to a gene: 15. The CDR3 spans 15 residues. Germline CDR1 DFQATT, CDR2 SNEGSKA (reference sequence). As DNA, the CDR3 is TGCAGTGCCGCTTCCCCACTAGCGGTTTTGCATGAGCAGTTCTTC. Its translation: CSAASPLAVLHEQFF.